These 9 T cell receptor beta chains share one sample of origin, sequenced in a study of vaccination effects on CD4 cells after COVID-19. No antigens are known for them. CD4+ T cells were isolated after around ten days of culture. The table came from immunoSEQ multiplex PCR; TCRdb's copy has only in-frame clones and leaves some out. Of roughly 60,000 clones in the sample, approximately 70% were seen once. The sample here was CD4+ T cells from PBMCs cultured without peptide, taken before COVID-19 vaccination. The receptor set was obtained from a human donor who had a prior SARS-CoV-2 infection.

This rearrangement joins TRBV6-1 to TRBJ2-3; no clear D. The CDR3 sequence is 16 residues long. Germline CDR1 MNHNS, CDR2 SASEGT. Trimming stripped 3 bases from V and 0 bases from J, with 13 bases between. The CDR3 region has the DNA TGTGCCAGCAGTGAGGGGTTGAATCCTAGCACAGATACGCAGTATTTT. Protein sequence: CASSEGLNPSTDTQYF.

J is TRBJ2-3 and V is TRBV25-1, with 9 positions matching TRBD2. V was clipped by 2 bases and J by 2 bases; unmatched bases: 5. Germline V lookup: CDR1 MGHDK, CDR2 SYGVNS. This CDR3 has 16 residues. In DNA, the CDR3 is TGTGCCAGCAGTGAAATTAAGCGGGGGGACACAGATACGCAGTATTTT. Protein sequence: CASSEIKRGDTDTQYF.

This chain connects TRBV3-1 (or the pseudogene TRBV3-2) to TRBJ1-4, with D uncertain. This CDR3 region has 13 residues. Trimming pared 4 bases from V and 1 base from J, leaving 4 bases between. Germline values: CDR1 LGHDT, CDR2 YNNKEL (reference sequence). The CDR3 coding sequence is TGTGCCAGCAGCCTGGGAACTAATGAAAAACTGTTTTTT. Its translation: CASSLGTNEKLFF.

The chain has TRBV30 and TRBJ2-5; no clear D. From germline, CDR1 is GTSNPN and CDR2 SVGIG (reference sequence). The CDR3 consists of 13 residues. V was pared by 2 bases and J by 5 bases, with 12 bases between. CDR3 amino acids: CAWSISVSETQYF. As DNA, the CDR3 is TGTGCCTGGAGTATCAGCGTTTCGGAGACCCAGTACTTC.

The J gene is TRBJ1-3, the V gene TRBV7-9, with 8 bases matching TRBD1. CDR1 is SEHNR and CDR2 is FQNEAQ in the germline V gene (reference sequence). Germline trimming cut 4 bases from V and 0 bases from J; bases unmatched to any gene: 5. The CDR3 loop spans 16 amino acids. As DNA, the CDR3 is TGTGCCAGCAGCTCCGACAGGGGAAGCTCTGGAAACACCATATATTTT. Protein sequence: CASSSDRGSSGNTIYF.

The chain uses TRBV3-1 (or the pseudogene TRBV3-2) and TRBJ1-4; the match to TRBD1 covers 8 bases. J lost 7 bases, V lost 3 bases, and 7 bases had no gene match. CDR3 size: 15 residues. Per the germline V gene, CDR1 is LGHDT and CDR2 is YNNKEL (reference sequence). Written as DNA, the CDR3 is TGTGCCAGCAGCCAGTGGTCACAGGGGGGTGAAAAACTGTTTTTT. Its translation: CASSQWSQGGEKLFF.

The chain links TRBV18 to TRBJ2-1; TRBD2 agrees at 14 bases. This CDR3 comprises 17 residues. V was clipped by 2 bases and J by 4 bases; unmatched bases: 4. Germline V lookup: CDR1 KGHSH, CDR2 LQKENI. The CDR3, as DNA: TGTGCCAGCTCACCAGCCCGGACTAGCGGGGGGTACAATGAGCAGTTCTTC. Its translation: CASSPARTSGGYNEQFF.

The chain carries TRBV6-1 and TRBJ2-5; TRBD1 is a possible D gene (6 bases). The CDR3 is 15 amino acids. Germline V lookup: CDR1 MNHNS, CDR2 SASEGT. V was pared by 1 base and J by 5 bases, with 14 bases between. CDR3 DNA sequence: TGTGCCAGCAGTGAAGGGACAGAGTACTGGGAGACCCAGTACTTC. This codes for CASSEGTEYWETQYF.

The genes are TRBV6-5 and TRBJ2-1, with D possibly being TRBD2 (5 bases). Germline V gene sequence: CDR1 MNHEY, CDR2 SVGAGI. V dropped 3 bases and J dropped 7 bases, with 19 bases sitting between them. The CDR3 covers 16 residues. The CDR3 sequence: CASSYQGLLTRNEQFF. As DNA, the CDR3 is TGTGCCAGCAGTTATCAAGGACTCCTTACTCGGAATGAGCAGTTCTTC.